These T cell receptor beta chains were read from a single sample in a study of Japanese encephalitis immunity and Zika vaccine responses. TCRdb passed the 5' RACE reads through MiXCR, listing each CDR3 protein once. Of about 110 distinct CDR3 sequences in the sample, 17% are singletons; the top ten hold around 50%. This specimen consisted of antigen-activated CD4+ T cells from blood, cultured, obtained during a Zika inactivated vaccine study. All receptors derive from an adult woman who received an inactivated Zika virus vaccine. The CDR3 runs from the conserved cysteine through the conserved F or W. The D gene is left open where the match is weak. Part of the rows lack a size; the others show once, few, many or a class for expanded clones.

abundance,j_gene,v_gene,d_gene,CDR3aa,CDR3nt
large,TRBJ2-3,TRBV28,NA,CASKEYSPDTQYF,TGTGCCAGCAAAGAGTACAGCCCCGATACGCAGTATTTT
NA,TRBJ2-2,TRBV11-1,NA,CASSSPGDGELFF,TGTGCCAGCAGCTCGCCGGGCGACGGGGAGCTGTTTTTT
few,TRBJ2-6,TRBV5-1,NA,CASSGGPGGSPYSGANVLTF,TGCGCCAGCAGCGGGGGCCCGGGGGGCAGTCCCTACTCTGGGGCCAACGTCCTGACTTTC
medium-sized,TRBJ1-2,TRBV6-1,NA,CASSDYIGVYGYTF,TGTGCCAGCAGTGACTATATCGGGGTATATGGCTACACCTTC
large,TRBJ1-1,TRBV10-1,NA,CASSTSLIGNTEAFF,TGCGCCAGCAGTACCTCATTAATAGGGAACACTGAAGCTTTCTTT
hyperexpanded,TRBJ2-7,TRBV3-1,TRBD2,CASTPHTSGTYEQYF,TGTGCCAGCACCCCTCATACTAGCGGGACCTACGAGCAGTACTTC
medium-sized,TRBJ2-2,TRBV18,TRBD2,CASSRGLAGSAGELFF,TGTGCCAGCTCACGGGGACTAGCGGGATCGGCCGGGGAGCTGTTTTTT
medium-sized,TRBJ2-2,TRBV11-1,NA,CASSLWGSNTGELFF,TGTGCCAGCAGCTTGTGGGGGTCGAACACCGGGGAGCTGTTTTTT
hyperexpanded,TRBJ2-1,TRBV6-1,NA,CASSEGAYNEQFF,TGTGCCAGCAGTGAAGGCGCCTACAATGAGCAGTTCTTC
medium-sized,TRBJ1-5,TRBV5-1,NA,CASSDNLGQPQHF,TGCGCCAGCAGCGATAACCTAGGGCAGCCCCAGCATTTT
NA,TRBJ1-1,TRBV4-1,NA,CASSQVGKSTEAFF,TGCGCCAGCAGCCAGGTAGGGAAGAGCACTGAAGCTTTCTTT
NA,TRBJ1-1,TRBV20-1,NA,CSARDGAGNTEAFF,TGCAGTGCTAGAGATGGTGCGGGGAACACTGAAGCTTTCTTT
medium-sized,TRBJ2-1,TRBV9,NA,CASSVVGVTYNEQFF,TGTGCCAGCAGCGTAGTGGGGGTTACCTACAATGAGCAGTTCTTC
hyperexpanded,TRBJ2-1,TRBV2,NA,CASRDDSLNEQFF,TGTGCCAGCAGGGACGACAGCCTCAATGAGCAGTTCTTC
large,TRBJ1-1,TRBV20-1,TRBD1,CSARVFDRGATEAFF,TGCAGTGCTAGAGTCTTTGACAGGGGGGCCACTGAAGCTTTCTTT
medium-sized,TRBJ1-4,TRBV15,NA,CATSTFGGTNEKLFF,TGTGCCACCAGCACTTTTGGTGGCACTAATGAAAAACTGTTTTTT
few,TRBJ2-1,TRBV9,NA,CASSVVGARSWGEQFF,TGTGCCAGCAGCGTAGTAGGTGCGAGATCGTGGGGTGAGCAGTTCTTC
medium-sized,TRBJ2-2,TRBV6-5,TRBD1,CASTERQGIRPGELFF,TGTGCCAGCACCGAAAGACAGGGGATACGCCCCGGGGAGCTGTTTTTT
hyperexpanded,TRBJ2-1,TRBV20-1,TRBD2,CSAPSRTRSYNEQFF,TGCAGTGCGCCTTCCCGGACTAGATCCTACAATGAGCAGTTCTTC
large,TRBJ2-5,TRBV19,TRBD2,CASSTVAGGQETQYF,TGTGCCAGTAGTACTGTAGCGGGAGGCCAAGAGACCCAGTACTTC